The source of this T cell receptor beta chain is a study of T-cell reconstitution after alpha-beta-depleted transplantation in children. Findings and caveats of the study: Several patients had high TCRbeta diversity at day 60; it came from surviving recipient T cells and thymic progenitors. T-cell counts and diversity at one year following transplant were attributed mainly to newly produced T cells.

As regards this clonotype: Antigen unknown.

The V end was cut by 2 bases, the J end by 5 bases, with 10 bases between. The germline V gene encodes CDR1 SEHNR and CDR2 FQNEAQ (reference sequence). The CDR3 has 14 residues. Researchers prepared the TCRbeta library using unique molecular identifiers, the study reports. TCRdb re-called the PCR reads with MiXCR, one entry per CDR3 protein. The sample has hundreds of thousands of distinct CDR3 sequences, about an eighth seen once. The sample was PBMCs, taken before TCRalphabeta/CD19-depleted stem cell transplant. This receptor was identified in a girl aged 2-10 years with congenital amegakaryocytic thrombocytopenia, due to receive a stem cell transplant. The chain employs TRBV7-9 and TRBJ1-5; TRBD1 is a possible D gene (6 bases). The CDR3 nucleotides are TGTGCCAGCAGCTTAAGGGGGGGCGATCAGCCCCAGCATTTT. Protein sequence: CASSLRGGDQPQHF.